Presented here are 3 T cell receptor beta chains from one specimen sequenced in a study of T-cell memory formation after mild COVID-19 (dated by TCRdb to the early 2020s). Library method: 5' RACE. Sequencing relied on an Illumina NovaSeq 6000. TCRdb's own reprocessing of the public reads used fastp at Q25 and MiXCR and kept productive beta chains. Entries that share a CDR3 protein sequence are merged under the most common genes and DNA. The sample contains 200,000 to 300,000 distinct CDR3 sequences, roughly a tenth of them found a single time. 22% of the sample lies in the top ten. The sequencing sample was made of PBMCs or a T cell subset sorted from them (not recorded which). The receptors come from a man aged 18 to 30 who had mild COVID-19 (a few samples of this study predate the infection). The sample titles of this study are shuffled in the database, so cell type and time point are left out; the donor was told from shared clones.

CDR3 sequence (DNA): TGCGCCAGCAGCCAAGGGCAATGGGCCCCCGGCGAGCAGTACTTC. This sequence encodes CASSQGQWAPGEQYF. The V and J genes are TRBV4-1 and TRBJ2-7; no definite D call. Trimming shortened V by 1 base and J by 6 bases, and 16 bases separated the two germline ends. The CDR3 runs to 15 residues. Germline lookup yields CDR1 MGHRA and CDR2 YSYEKL.

The V gene is TRBV14, the J gene TRBJ2-2; maybe TRBD1 (6 bases). The CDR3 sequence is 14 residues long. Trimming removed 2 bases at V and 4 bases at J, with 8 bases between. CDR1 is SGHDN, CDR2 FVKESK, per germline. CDR3 loop: CASSQYRATGELFF. Written as DNA, the CDR3 is TGTGCCAGCAGCCAATACAGGGCCACCGGGGAGCTGTTTTTT.

The chain carries TRBV6-5 and TRBJ2-7; TRBD1 might be the D (6 bases). CDR1 is MNHEY and CDR2 is SVGAGI in the germline V gene. CDR3 length equals 14 residues. Deletions cut 0 bases from V and 4 bases from J, with 10 bases between. The CDR3 reads CASSYSGATYEQYF. CDR3 in DNA: TGTGCCAGCAGTTACTCGGGGGCCACTTACGAGCAGTACTTC.